The 15 T cell receptor beta chains below come from one sample, sequenced in a study of CD8 T cells in ankylosing spondylitis. TCRdb independently ran MiXCR on the 5' RACE reads; one entry per CDR3 protein. The sample lists about 300,000 distinct CDR3 sequences, around a tenth occurring once. The sample consisted of blood, either unsorted or a sorted T cell fraction (not recorded which). These receptors were collected from a female donor with ankylosing spondylitis or in good health (not recorded which).

This clonotype occurred many times. V and J are TRBV20-1 and TRBJ1-2, with D unclear. V dropped 0 bases and J dropped 3 bases, with 8 bases sitting between them. The CDR3 extends over 13 amino acids. The germline gives CDR1 DFQATT, CDR2 SNEGSKA (reference sequence). CDR3 nucleotide sequence: TGCAGTGCTAGAGATCTGGCAGACTATGGCTACACCTTC. It codes for CSARDLADYGYTF.

The sample holds many counts of this clonotype. This CDR3 reads CSASVSSAGARYEQYF. The CDR3 DNA reads TGCAGTGCTAGCGTGTCATCAGCGGGAGCTCGTTACGAGCAGTACTTC. The V call is TRBV20-1, the J call TRBJ2-7; 8 bases line up with TRBD2. CDR1 is DFQATT, CDR2 SNEGSKA, per germline (reference sequence). There are 16 residues in the CDR3. With V trimmed by 3 bases and J by 4 bases, 14 bases remained unmatched.

A word on this clonotype: The junction does not match germline at one end; this may be a read error. The chain joins TRBV20-1 to TRBJ2-5; 7 bases are a match to TRBD1. Per germline, CDR1 DFQATT and CDR2 SNEGSKA (reference sequence). CDR3 length: 17 residues. The CDR3 loop is CCARVRGTGEHQETQYF. The CDR3 DNA is TGCTGTGCTAGAGTTAGGGGAACAGGGGAACACCAAGAGACCCAGTACTTC.

This clonotype has a count of ten or more. This sequence joins TRBV9 and TRBJ2-3; D call uncertain. The germline V gene has CDR1 SGDLS and CDR2 YYNGEE. This CDR3 region has 15 residues. V lost 4 bases to trimming and J lost 0 bases, with 12 bases between them. In nucleotides, the CDR3 is TGTGCCAGCAGCTCGAGCCTTCAAAGCACAGATACGCAGTATTTT. Translated: CASSSSLQSTDTQYF. The full variable domain, its missing parts supplied by reference TRBV9 and TRBJ2-3, is DSGVTQTPKHLITATGQRVTLRCSPRSGDLSVYWYQQSLDQGLQFLIQYYNGEERAKGNILERFSAQQFPDLHSELNLSSLELGDSALYFCASSSSLQSTDTQYFGPGTRLTVL.

For this clonotype: An end of the junction does not agree with germline; a read error may underlie this. The chain couples TRBV27 to TRBJ1-2; 8 bases match TRBD1. The CDR3 runs 13 residues. Per germline, CDR1 MNHEY and CDR2 SMNVEV (reference sequence). In DNA form, the CDR3 reads TGTGCCCGCAGTGACAGGGGCGGGTATGGCTACACCTTC. As protein: CARSDRGGYGYTF.

This clonotype was seen more than once but under ten times. The germline gene is not matched at one end of the junction; a read error may be the cause. The gene calls are TRBV20-1 and TRBJ1-5; possible D gene TRBD1, 6 bases. CDR1 is DFQATT, CDR2 SNEGSKA, per germline (reference sequence). CDR3 length: 16 amino acids. CDR3 loop: CCARVGVLGGRQPQHF. For the CDR3, the DNA is TGCTGTGCTAGAGTGGGAGTGCTGGGGGGCCGTCAGCCCCAGCATTTT.

V and J are TRBV20-1 and TRBJ1-3; 9 nucleotides align to TRBD1. Germline CDR1 is DFQATT and CDR2 is SNEGSKA (reference sequence). Trimming took 5 bases from V and 4 from J; bases not matched to a gene: 6. The CDR3 totals 14 residues. CDR3 coding DNA: TGCAGTGCTGGGTCGGGACAGGGAGGAAACACCATATATTTT. It specifies CSAGSGQGGNTIYF.

In its sample, this clonotype was seen many times. V usage is TRBV5-1 and J usage is TRBJ1-1; 7 bases map to TRBD1. The CDR3 consists of 14 residues. The trim removed 0 bases at V and 6 bases at J, leaving 5 bases unmatched. Germline-derived CDR1 and CDR2 are SGHRS and YFSETQ. CDR3 coding DNA: TGCGCCAGCAGCTTGGCGGGGCAGGGGGCTGAAGCTTTCTTT. Encoded protein: CASSLAGQGAEAFF.

This clonotype was observed many times. V is TRBV30 and J is TRBJ1-2; D gene unclear. Germline assignment: CDR1 GTSNPN and CDR2 SVGIG (reference sequence). With 0 bases removed from V and 4 bases from J, the gap between germline ends came to 15 bases. CDR3 length equals 15 residues. The CDR3 protein is CAWSVRGLKSYGYTF. The CDR3 nucleotides read TGTGCCTGGAGTGTACGGGGATTAAAGTCCTATGGCTACACCTTC.

This clonotype came up a few times. The chain couples TRBV20-1 to TRBJ1-3; D remains ambiguous. The CDR3 sequence is 14 residues long. Trimming pared 0 bases from V and 0 bases from J, leaving 6 bases between. Germline loops: CDR1 DFQATT, CDR2 SNEGSKA (reference sequence). CDR3 amino acids: CSARDQASGNTIYF. CDR3 nucleotides: TGCAGTGCTAGAGACCAAGCCTCTGGAAACACCATATATTTT.

At least ten counts were recorded for this clonotype. This chain joins TRBV2 and TRBJ2-1; TRBD2 matches at 10 bases. CDR1 SNHLY and CDR2 FYNNEI come from the germline V gene. This CDR3 is built from 14 residues. V dropped 7 bases and J dropped 3; count of bases not matched to a gene: 3. Here the CDR3 DNA reads TGTGCCAGCACCGGGACTAGCGTCTACAATGAGCAGTTCTTC. This translates into CASTGTSVYNEQFF. Drawing the rest from reference TRBV2 and TRBJ2-1, the complete variable domain is EPEVTQTPSHQVTQMGQEVILRCVPISNHLYFYWYRQILGQKVEFLVSFYNNEISEKSEIFDDQFSVERPDGSNFTLKIRSTKLEDSAMYFCASTGTSVYNEQFFGPGTRLTVL.

This clonotype was seen more than once but under ten times. This chain connects TRBV18 to TRBJ2-7, with 7 bases lining up with TRBD2. Looked up from germline, CDR1 is KGHSH and CDR2 is LQKENI. V was pared by 3 bases and J by 0 bases, with 5 bases of the junction left unmatched. The CDR3 loop spans 15 amino acids. The CDR3 DNA follows: TGTGCCAGCTCACCCACTAGCGAAGCCTCCTACGAGCAGTACTTC. Amino acid sequence: CASSPTSEASYEQYF.

This clonotype was seen many times. The chain is built from TRBV28 and TRBJ2-7, with a weak D call TRBD1 (6 bases). The CDR3 covers 15 residues. Germline lookup yields CDR1 MDHEN and CDR2 SYDVKM. With 5 bases removed from V and 0 bases from J, the gap between germline ends came to 14 bases. The CDR3 DNA is TGTGCCAGCAGTGCTAAGGGGGATGCCTCCTACGAGCAGTACTTC. It codes for CASSAKGDASYEQYF.

This clonotype was seen many times. The rearrangement uses TRBV6-5 and TRBJ2-6; D ambiguous. The CDR3 has 16 amino acids. Germline CDR1 and CDR2: MNHEY and SVGAGI. The V end lost 2 bases, the J end lost 6 bases, and 14 bases lay between the germline ends. Here the CDR3 DNA reads TGTGCCAGCAGTTACAGGGCCGGGTCCCTGGCCAACGTCCTGACTTTC. This translates into CASSYRAGSLANVLTF.

This clonotype was recorded at least ten times. The rearrangement links TRBV5-1 to TRBJ2-3; D possibly corresponds to TRBD2 (6 bases). This CDR3 has 15 amino acids. CDR1 is SGHRS, CDR2 YFSETQ, per germline. V lost 0 bases, J lost 6 bases, and 14 bases lay in between. The CDR3 coding sequence is TGCGCCAGCAGCTTGGCGCGGGGCATGGCGGATACGCAGTATTTT. Protein product: CASSLARGMADTQYF.